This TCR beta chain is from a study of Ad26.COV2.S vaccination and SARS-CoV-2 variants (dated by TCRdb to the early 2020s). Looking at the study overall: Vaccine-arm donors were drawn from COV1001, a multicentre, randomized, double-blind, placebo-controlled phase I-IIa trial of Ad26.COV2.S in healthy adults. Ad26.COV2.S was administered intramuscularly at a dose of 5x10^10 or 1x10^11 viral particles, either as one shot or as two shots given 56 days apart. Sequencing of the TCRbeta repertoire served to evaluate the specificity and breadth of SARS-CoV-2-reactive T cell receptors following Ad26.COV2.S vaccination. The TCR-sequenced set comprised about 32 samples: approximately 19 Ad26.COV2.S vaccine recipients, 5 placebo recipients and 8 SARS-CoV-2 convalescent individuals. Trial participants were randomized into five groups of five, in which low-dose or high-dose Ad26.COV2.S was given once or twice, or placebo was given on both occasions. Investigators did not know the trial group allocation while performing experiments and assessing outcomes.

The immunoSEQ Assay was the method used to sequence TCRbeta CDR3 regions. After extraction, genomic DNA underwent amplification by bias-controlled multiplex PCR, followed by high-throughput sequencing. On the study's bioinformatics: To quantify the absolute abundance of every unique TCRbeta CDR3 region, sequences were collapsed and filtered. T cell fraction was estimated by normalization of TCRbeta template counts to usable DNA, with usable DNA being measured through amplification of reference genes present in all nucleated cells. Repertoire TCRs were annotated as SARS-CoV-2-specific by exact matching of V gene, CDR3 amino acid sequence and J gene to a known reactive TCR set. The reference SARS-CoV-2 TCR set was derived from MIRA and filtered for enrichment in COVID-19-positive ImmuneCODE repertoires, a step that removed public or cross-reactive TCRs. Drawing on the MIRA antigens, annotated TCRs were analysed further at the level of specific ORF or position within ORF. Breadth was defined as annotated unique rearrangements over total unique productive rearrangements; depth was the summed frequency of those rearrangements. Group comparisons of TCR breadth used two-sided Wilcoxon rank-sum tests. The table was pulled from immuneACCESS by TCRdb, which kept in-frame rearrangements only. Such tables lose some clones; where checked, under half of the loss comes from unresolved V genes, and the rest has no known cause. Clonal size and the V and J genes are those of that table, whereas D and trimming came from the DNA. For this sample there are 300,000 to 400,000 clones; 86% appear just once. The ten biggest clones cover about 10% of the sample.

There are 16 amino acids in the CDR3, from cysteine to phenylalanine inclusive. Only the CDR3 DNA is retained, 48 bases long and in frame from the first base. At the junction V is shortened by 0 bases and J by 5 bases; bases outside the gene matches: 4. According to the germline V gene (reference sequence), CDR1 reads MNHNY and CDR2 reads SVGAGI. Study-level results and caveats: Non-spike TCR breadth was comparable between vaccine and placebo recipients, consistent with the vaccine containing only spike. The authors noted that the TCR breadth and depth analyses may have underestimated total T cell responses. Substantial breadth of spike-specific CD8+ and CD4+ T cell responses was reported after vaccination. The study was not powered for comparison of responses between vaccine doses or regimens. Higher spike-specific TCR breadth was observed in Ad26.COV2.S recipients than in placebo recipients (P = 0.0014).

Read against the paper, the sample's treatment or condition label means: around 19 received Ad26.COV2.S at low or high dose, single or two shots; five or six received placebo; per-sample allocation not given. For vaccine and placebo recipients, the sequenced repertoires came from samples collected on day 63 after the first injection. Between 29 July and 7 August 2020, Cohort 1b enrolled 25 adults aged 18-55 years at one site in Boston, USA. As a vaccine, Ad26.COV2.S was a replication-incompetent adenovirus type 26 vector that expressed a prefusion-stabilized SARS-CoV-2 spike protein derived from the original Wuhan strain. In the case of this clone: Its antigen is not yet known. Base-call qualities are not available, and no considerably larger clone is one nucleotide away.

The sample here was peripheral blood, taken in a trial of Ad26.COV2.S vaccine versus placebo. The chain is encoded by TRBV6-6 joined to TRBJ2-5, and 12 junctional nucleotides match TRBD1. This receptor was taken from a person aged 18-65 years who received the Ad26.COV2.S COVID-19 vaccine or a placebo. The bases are TGTGCCAGCAGTTACTCCGGGACAGGGGGCGCGGAGACCCAGTACTTC. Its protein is CASSYSGTGGAETQYF.